This section outlines one TCR beta chain sequence together with its context. The antigen remains undetermined. Trimming took off 1 base at V and 5 bases at J, with 5 bases between the two ends. This CDR3 region has 12 residues. Germline CDR1 is SGHAT and CDR2 is FQNNGV. The data were obtained in a study of Ad26.COV2.S vaccination and SARS-CoV-2 variants. Across the study: In the COV1001 trial, the donor was in the Ad26.COV2.S arm. General study points: Reportedly, after vaccination the spike-specific CD8+ and CD4+ T cell responses displayed substantial breadth.

Sample treatment: roughly 18 received Ad26.COV2.S at low or high dose, single or two shots; several received placebo; per-sample allocation not given. Samples came from day 63 after the first vaccine or placebo injection. Data came from immunoSEQ multiplex PCR; TCRdb stores just in-frame clones and leaves some out. The repertoire has 410,000 or so clones, 90% of them found once; the top ten carry 10% to 15%. The rearrangement joins TRBV11-2 to TRBJ2-5; D not certain. Sample: peripheral blood, taken in a trial of Ad26.COV2.S vaccine versus placebo. The sequence derives from a person aged 18-60 years who received the Ad26.COV2.S COVID-19 vaccine or a placebo. In DNA, the CDR3 is TGTGCCAGCAGCTTAGCGCTGGAGACCCAGTACTTC. It is translated as CASSLALETQYF.